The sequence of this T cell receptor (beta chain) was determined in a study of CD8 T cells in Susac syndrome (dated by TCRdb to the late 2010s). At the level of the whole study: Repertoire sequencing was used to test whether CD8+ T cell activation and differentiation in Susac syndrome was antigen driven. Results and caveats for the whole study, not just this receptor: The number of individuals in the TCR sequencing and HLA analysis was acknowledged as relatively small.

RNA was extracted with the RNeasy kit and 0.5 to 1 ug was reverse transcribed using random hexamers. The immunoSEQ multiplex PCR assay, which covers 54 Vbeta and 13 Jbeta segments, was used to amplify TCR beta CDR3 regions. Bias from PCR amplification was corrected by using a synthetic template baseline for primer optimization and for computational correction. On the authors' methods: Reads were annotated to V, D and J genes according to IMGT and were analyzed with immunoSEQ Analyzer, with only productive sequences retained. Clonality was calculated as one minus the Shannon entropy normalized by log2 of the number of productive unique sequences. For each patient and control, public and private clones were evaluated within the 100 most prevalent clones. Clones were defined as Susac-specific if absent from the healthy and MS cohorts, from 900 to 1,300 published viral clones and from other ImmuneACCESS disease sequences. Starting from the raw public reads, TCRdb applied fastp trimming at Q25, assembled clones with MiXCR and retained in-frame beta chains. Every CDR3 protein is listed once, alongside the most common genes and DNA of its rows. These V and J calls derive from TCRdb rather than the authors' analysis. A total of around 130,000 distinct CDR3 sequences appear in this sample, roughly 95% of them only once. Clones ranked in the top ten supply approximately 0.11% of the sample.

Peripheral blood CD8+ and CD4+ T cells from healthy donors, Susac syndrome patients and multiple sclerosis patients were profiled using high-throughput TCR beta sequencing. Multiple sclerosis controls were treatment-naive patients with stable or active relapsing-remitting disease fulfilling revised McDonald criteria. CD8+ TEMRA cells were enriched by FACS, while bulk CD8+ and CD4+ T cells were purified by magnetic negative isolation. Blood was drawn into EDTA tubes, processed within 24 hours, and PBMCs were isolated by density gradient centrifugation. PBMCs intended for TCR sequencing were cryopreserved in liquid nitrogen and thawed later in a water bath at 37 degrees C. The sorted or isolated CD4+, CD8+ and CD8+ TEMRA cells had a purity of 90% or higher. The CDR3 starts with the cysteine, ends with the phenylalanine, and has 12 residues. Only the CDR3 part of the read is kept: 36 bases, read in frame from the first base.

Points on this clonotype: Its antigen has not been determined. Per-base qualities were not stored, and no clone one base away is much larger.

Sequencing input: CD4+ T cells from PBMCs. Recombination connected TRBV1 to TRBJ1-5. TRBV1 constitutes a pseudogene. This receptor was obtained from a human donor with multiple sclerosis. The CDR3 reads CTSSQDNQPQHF. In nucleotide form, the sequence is TGCACCAGCAGCCAAGATAACCAGCCCCAGCATTTT.